The 6 T cell receptor beta chains below were found in one sample sequenced in a study of cytomegalovirus exposure and HLA in healthy donors. Both 60 Vbeta primers and 13 Jbeta primers went into the PCR. Sequencing used immunoSEQ multiplex PCR; TCRdb keeps in-frame clones, though not all of them. The sample has around 150,000 clones; 80% are singletons. The source material was PBMCs. Receptor source: a male donor in good health and CMV-seronegative.

The chain employs TRBV4-3 and TRBJ2-7, with TRBD1 as a possible D gene (5 bases). Deletions cut 1 base from V and 3 bases from J, with 13 bases between. The CDR3 is 15 amino acids. From germline, CDR1 is LGHNA and CDR2 YSLEER. CDR3 amino acids: CASSQGLGAFYEQYF. CDR3 DNA: TGCGCCAGCAGCCAAGGGCTAGGGGCTTTCTACGAGCAGTACTTC.

V and J are TRBV9 and TRBJ2-1, with unresolved D. The V gene lost 6 bases and the J gene lost 9 bases, with 19 bases spanning the gap. Looked up from germline, CDR1 is SGDLS and CDR2 is YYNGEE. The CDR3 spans 14 residues. CDR3 region: CASTRSALNAEQFF. The CDR3, as DNA: TGTGCCAGCACCCGTAGTGCGCTCAACGCTGAGCAGTTCTTC.

J is TRBJ2-7 and V is TRBV13, with D possibly TRBD2 on 7 matching bases. Per germline, CDR1 PRHDT and CDR2 FYEKMQ (reference sequence). CDR3 size: 15 residues. V was cut by 5 bases and J by 6 bases, with 20 bases left in between. The CDR3 region has the DNA TGTGCCAGCAGCCGGGGTTTGGGGGGGCCTGGCGAGCAGTACTTC. It encodes CASSRGLGGPGEQYF.

The chain joins TRBV28 to TRBJ2-3; the match to TRBD2 covers 8 bases. V lost 6 bases, J lost 2 bases, and 7 bases stayed unmatched. The CDR3 spans 15 residues. CDR1 is MDHEN and CDR2 is SYDVKM in the germline V gene. In nucleotides, the CDR3 is TGTGCCAGCAGCCGACGGGGGGGGCCCACAGATACGCAGTATTTT. Translation: CASSRRGGPTDTQYF.

Only one count was recorded for this clone. The V and J genes are TRBV25-1 and TRBJ1-2; D call uncertain. This CDR3 comprises 13 residues. V was cut by 2 bases and J by 4 bases, with 8 bases left in between. Germline values: CDR1 MGHDK, CDR2 SYGVNS. CDR3 sequence: CASSEQTSYGYTF. The CDR3 DNA follows: TGTGCCAGCAGTGAACAGACAAGCTATGGCTACACCTTC.

This clone was found once. V is TRBV4-1 and J is TRBJ1-5; 9 bases are a match to TRBD1. There are 19 residues in the CDR3. With V trimmed by 8 bases and J by 0 bases, 17 bases remained unmatched. The germline V gene encodes CDR1 MGHRA and CDR2 YSYEKL. As DNA, the CDR3 is TGCGCCAGCGCCCCCCCGGGACAGGGCCTTAGGATTAGCAATCAGCCCCAGCATTTT. As protein: CASAPPGQGLRISNQPQHF.